The rows below give T cell receptor beta chains drawn from one sample of a study of identical twins. TCRdb passed the 5' RACE reads through MiXCR, listing each CDR3 protein once. The table includes 450,000 or so distinct CDR3 sequences, 24% detected once. These data were likewise used in another study, on T cells expressing NK-cell markers.

Sequencing was done on a sample of CD4+ T cells sorted from blood. The receptors derive from a young woman in good health. Both conserved end residues are part of each CDR3. A D gene is named only where the DNA matches it firmly. Only part of the rows carry a size: once, few, many, or a class if the clone is expanded.

v_gene	j_gene	abundance	d_gene	CDR3aa	CDR3nt
TRBV20-1	TRBJ2-5	-	TRBD2	CSAKLAGGQETQYF	TGCAGTGCTAAGCTAGCGGGAGGCCAAGAGACCCAGTACTTC
TRBV7-9	TRBJ1-1	many	-	CASSSANTEAFF	TGTGCCAGCAGCTCAGCGAACACTGAAGCTTTCTTT
TRBV6-1	TRBJ2-1	-	TRBD2	CASRASGGDNEQFF	TGTGCCAGCAGGGCTAGCGGGGGGGATAATGAGCAGTTCTTC
TRBV11-2	TRBJ2-3	-	TRBD2	CASLIAGTDTQYF	TGTGCCAGCCTGATAGCGGGAACGGATACGCAGTATTTT
TRBV5-4	TRBJ2-5	-	TRBD2	CASSLGAGLQETQYF	TGTGCCAGCAGCTTGGGAGCGGGGCTTCAAGAGACCCAGTACTTC
TRBV20-1	TRBJ2-5	few	TRBD1	CSAGTGDQETQYF	TGCAGCGCCGGGACAGGGGACCAAGAGACCCAGTACTTC
TRBV20-1	TRBJ2-5	few	-	CSSNPTRSRETQYF	TGCAGCTCTAACCCGACTAGATCGAGGGAGACCCAGTACTTC
TRBV3-1	TRBJ2-1	-	-	CASSKQVPWGRWGEQFF	TGTGCCAGCAGCAAGCAGGTCCCTTGGGGGAGATGGGGTGAGCAGTTCTTC
TRBV9	TRBJ2-7	-	-	CASSGGLSYEQYF	TGTGCCAGCAGCGGGGGCCTCTCCTACGAGCAGTACTTC
TRBV18	TRBJ2-1	-	-	CASSPMGDEQFF	TGTGCCAGCTCACCAATGGGGGATGAGCAGTTCTTC
TRBV9	TRBJ2-3	few	-	CASSISGRSTDTQYF	TGTGCCAGCAGCATCAGTGGGCGTAGCACAGATACGCAGTATTTT
TRBV21-1	TRBJ1-1	few	-	CAVHGGRGTEAFF	TGTGCCGTCCACGGGGGTCGGGGCACTGAAGCTTTCTTT
TRBV7-9	TRBJ1-1	few	TRBD1	CASSWGQPSTEAFF	TGTGCCAGCAGCTGGGGACAGCCTAGTACTGAAGCTTTCTTT
TRBV18	TRBJ1-2	-	-	CASSPPRPNYGYTF	TGTGCCAGCTCACCACCCCGGCCTAACTATGGCTACACCTTC
TRBV29-1	TRBJ2-6	few	-	CSARDGGSGANVLTF	TGCAGCGCTCGGGACGGAGGCTCTGGGGCCAACGTCCTGACTTTC
TRBV5-1	TRBJ1-1	-	-	CASSTEAFTEAFF	TGCGCCAGCAGCACCGAGGCGTTCACTGAAGCTTTCTTT
TRBV20-1	TRBJ2-7	many	-	CSARWGYEQYF	TGCAGTGCTAGATGGGGCTACGAGCAGTACTTC
TRBV6-4	TRBJ2-1	-	TRBD2	CASSSERGGWNEQFF	TGTGCCAGCAGTTCTGAGCGGGGGGGCTGGAATGAGCAGTTCTTC
TRBV5-6	TRBJ2-5	-	TRBD2	CASSLGLADLIGGTQYF	TGTGCCAGCAGCTTGGGACTAGCGGACCTGATAGGGGGGACCCAGTACTTC
TRBV15	TRBJ2-1	-	-	CATSGTPSYNEQFF	TGTGCCACCAGCGGGACCCCTTCCTACAATGAGCAGTTCTTC
TRBV7-9	TRBJ2-7	few	-	CASSLFSGGGEQYF	TGTGCCAGCAGCTTATTCTCCGGAGGTGGTGAGCAGTACTTC
TRBV6-5	TRBJ1-5	few	TRBD1	CASSYSGTGWNQPQHF	TGTGCCAGCAGTTACTCTGGGACAGGGTGGAATCAGCCCCAGCATTTT
TRBV20-1	TRBJ2-1	-	-	CSARGRNEQFF	TGCAGTGCCCGGGGCAGAAATGAGCAGTTCTTC
TRBV20-1	TRBJ2-3	few	TRBD2	CSAAALAGPTDTQYF	TGCAGTGCTGCCGCCCTAGCGGGGCCTACAGATACGCAGTATTTT
TRBV7-8	TRBJ1-5	-	-	CASSLSTFFQPQHF	TGTGCCAGCAGCTTATCCACCTTCTTTCAGCCCCAGCATTTT
TRBV7-2	TRBJ2-7	once	-	CASSPREYYEQYF	TGTGCCAGCAGCCCCCGGGAGTACTACGAGCAGTACTTC
TRBV20-1	TRBJ2-5	-	-	CSASGERTDQETQYF	TGCAGTGCTAGCGGTGAAAGGACTGACCAAGAGACCCAGTACTTC
TRBV20-1	TRBJ1-1	-	-	CSADEFRGNTEAFF	TGCAGTGCCGACGAATTCAGGGGGAACACTGAAGCTTTCTTT
TRBV6-1	TRBJ2-1	-	TRBD2	CASSRFSGRAANEQFF	TGTGCCAGCAGTCGTTTTAGCGGGAGGGCTGCCAATGAGCAGTTCTTC
TRBV6-2/TRBV6-3	TRBJ1-1	-	TRBD1	CASSYPGQENTEAFF	TGTGCCAGCAGTTACCCGGGACAGGAGAACACTGAAGCTTTCTTT
TRBV9	TRBJ2-1	-	-	CASSLPPAASYNEQFF	TGTGCCAGCAGCCTACCACCAGCGGCCTCCTACAATGAGCAGTTCTTC
TRBV15	TRBJ2-3	-	-	CATSREKTRSTDTQYF	TGTGCCACCAGCAGAGAGAAGACACGTAGCACAGATACGCAGTATTTT
TRBV11-2	TRBJ2-7	-	-	CASSFSMAGRTYEQYF	TGTGCCAGCAGCTTCTCGATGGCGGGGCGCACCTACGAGCAGTACTTC
TRBV9	TRBJ2-2	-	TRBD2	CASSAPRASGFANTGELFF	TGTGCCAGCAGCGCACCGAGGGCTAGCGGATTTGCGAACACCGGGGAGCTGTTTTTT
TRBV29-1	TRBJ1-1	many	-	CSVEGLRGTEAFF	TGCAGCGTTGAAGGGCTGCGGGGCACTGAAGCTTTCTTT
TRBV7-9	TRBJ2-1	many	-	CARGDTYNEQFF	TGTGCCAGAGGCGATACGTACAATGAGCAGTTCTTC
TRBV10-3	TRBJ2-1	-	TRBD1	CAIREDRAGEQFF	TGTGCCATCAGGGAGGACAGGGCTGGTGAGCAGTTCTTC
TRBV12-3/TRBV12-4	TRBJ1-1	-	-	CASSYNSPNTEAFF	TGTGCCAGCAGTTATAACAGCCCGAACACTGAAGCTTTCTTT
TRBV4-3	TRBJ1-6	-	-	CASSLQTPLHF	TGCGCCAGCAGCCTTCAAACACCCCTCCACTTT
TRBV7-2	TRBJ2-7	-	TRBD2	CASSFVRGGSEQYF	TGTGCCAGCAGCTTTGTTCGGGGGGGTTCCGAGCAGTACTTC
TRBV12-3/TRBV12-4	TRBJ2-1	few	TRBD1	CASGERQGISSIYNEQFF	TGTGCCAGCGGGGAAAGACAGGGAATTTCCTCAATCTACAATGAGCAGTTCTTC